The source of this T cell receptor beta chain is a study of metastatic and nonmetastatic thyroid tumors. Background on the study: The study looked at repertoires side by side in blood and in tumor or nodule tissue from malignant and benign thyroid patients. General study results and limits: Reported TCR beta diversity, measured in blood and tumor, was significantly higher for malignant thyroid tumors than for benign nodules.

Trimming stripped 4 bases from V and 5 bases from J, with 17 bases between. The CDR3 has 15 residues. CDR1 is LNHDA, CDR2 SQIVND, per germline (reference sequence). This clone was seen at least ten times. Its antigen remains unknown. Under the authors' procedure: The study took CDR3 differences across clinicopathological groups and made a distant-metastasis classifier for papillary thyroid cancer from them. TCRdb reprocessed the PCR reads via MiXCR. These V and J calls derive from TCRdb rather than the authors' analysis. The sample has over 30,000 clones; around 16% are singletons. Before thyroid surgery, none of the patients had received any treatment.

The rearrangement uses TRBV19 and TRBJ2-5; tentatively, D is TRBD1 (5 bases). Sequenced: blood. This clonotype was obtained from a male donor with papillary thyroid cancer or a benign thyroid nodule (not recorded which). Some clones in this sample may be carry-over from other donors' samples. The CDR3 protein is CASSNGAGLQETQYF. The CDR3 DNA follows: TGTGCCAGTAGTAATGGGGCAGGGTTGCAGGAGACCCAGTACTTC.